The clone carrying this T cell receptor (beta chain) was picked up a small number of times. Losses at the gene ends were 6 bases for V and 2 bases for J; bases not matched to a gene: 15. The CDR3 is made up of 17 amino acids. Germline CDR1 is ENHRY and CDR2 is SYGVKD. Sequencing was performed with immunoSEQ multiplex PCR; in TCRdb, only in-frame clones are kept and a portion is missing. The table lists about 10,000 clones, roughly 70% of them singletons. These data belong to a study of chemoradiotherapy in HPV16-positive cancers. This sample was gathered from a patient who underwent chemoradiotherapy. V is TRBV10-3 and J is TRBJ1-1; 7 nucleotides agree with TRBD1. The source is a human donor with HPV-associated anogenital cancer. This chain's CDR3 is CAIRSLGGAGINTEAFF. The CDR3 coding sequence is TGTGCCATCAGGTCGTTAGGGGGCGCGGGCATTAACACTGAAGCTTTCTTT.